The table lists the clone carrying this T cell receptor (beta chain) with a few counts. Its specificity is unknown. The same CDR3 is also encoded by other DNA sequences in this sample. Sequenced material consisted of expressed TCRB transcripts (all of the isolated RNA was reverse transcribed). Profiling relied on immunoSEQ multiplex PCR, and the TCRdb table lists in-frame clones only, not all of them. The repertoire holds under 850,000 clones, with roughly 13% as singletons. These data belong to a study of beta chain features in type 1 diabetes. Study-level findings and limits: The study found that naive, central memory and Treg TCRB repertoires appeared more similar in patients than in healthy donors. Shortening that was moderate but significant affected the TCRB CDR3s of Type 1 diabetes patients in all four CD4+ subsets.

The V gene lost 3 bases and the J gene lost 4 bases, with 14 bases spanning the gap. The CDR3 has 15 residues. CDR1 SGDLS and CDR2 YYNGEE come from the germline V gene. This chain links TRBV9 with TRBJ1-5; D remains ambiguous. Material: naive CD4+ T cells from blood. The clonotype was recovered from a man in his late teens or twenties with type 1 diabetes. CDR3 loop: CASSAGGQTNQPQHF. The DNA of the CDR3 is TGTGCCAGCAGCGCCGGAGGGCAGACTAATCAGCCCCAGCATTTT.